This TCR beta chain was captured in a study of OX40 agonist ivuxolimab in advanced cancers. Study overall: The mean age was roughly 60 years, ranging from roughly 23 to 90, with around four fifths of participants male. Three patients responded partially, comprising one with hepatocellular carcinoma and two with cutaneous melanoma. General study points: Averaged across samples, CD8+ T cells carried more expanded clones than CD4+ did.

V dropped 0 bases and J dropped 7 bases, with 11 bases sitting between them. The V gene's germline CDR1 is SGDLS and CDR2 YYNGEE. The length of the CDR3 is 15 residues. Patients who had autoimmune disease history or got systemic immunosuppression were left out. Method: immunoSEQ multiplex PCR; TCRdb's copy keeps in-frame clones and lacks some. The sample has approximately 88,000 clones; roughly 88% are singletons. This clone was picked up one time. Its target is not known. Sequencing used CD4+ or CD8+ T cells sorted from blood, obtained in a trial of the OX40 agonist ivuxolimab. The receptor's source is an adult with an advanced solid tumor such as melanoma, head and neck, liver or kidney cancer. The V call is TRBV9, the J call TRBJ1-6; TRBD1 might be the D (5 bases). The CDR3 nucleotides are TGTGCCAGCAGCGTAGGAACAGGCGCCAATTCACCCCTCCACTTT. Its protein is CASSVGTGANSPLHF.